This paragraph reports one T cell receptor beta chain. Its specificity is not known. This sample stems from a study of shared clonotypes between healthy human individuals. The germline CDR1 and CDR2 sequences are MNHNY and SVGAGI (reference sequence). This CDR3 region has 13 residues. V lost 6 bases and J lost 0, with 8 bases in between. The donors were adults (healthy and HIV-negative) with no recent acute infections or vaccinations. Generated by immunoSEQ multiplex PCR, the TCRdb table keeps only in-frame clones and is missing some. The data contain some 360,000 clones, around 67% of them singletons. Notes on the study in general: A generally larger estimated richness was seen in naive subsets than in memory subsets. The naive CD4 repertoires of a handful of donors were compared, and roughly 5% of clonotypes were shared.

Material: memory CD4+ T cells sorted from blood. Subset defined: CD45RA-negative fraction. The rearrangement joins TRBV6-6 to TRBJ2-5; D is undetermined. This TCR was sampled from a man between 25 and 39 years old in good health. Here the CDR3 reads CASSSGDQETQYF. CDR3 nucleotide sequence: TGTGCCAGCAGCTCGGGTGACCAAGAGACCCAGTACTTC.